This is a list of T cell receptor beta chains from one sample in a study of PD-1 blockade in classical Hodgkin lymphoma. The method was immunoSEQ multiplex PCR; TCRdb's version includes in-frame clones alone and lacks a portion of them. The table has tens of thousands of clones, 86% seen once. Material: CD4+ T cells from blood, obtained before the fourth cycle of nivolumab. All receptors derive from a human donor with classical Hodgkin lymphoma. Both conserved end residues are part of each CDR3. The D gene is left open where the match is weak. Where a row states a size, it is once, few, many or the class of an expanded clone; other rows omit it.

d_call | j_call | clone_size | v_call | cdr3_nt | cdr3_aa
TRBD2 | TRBJ2-1 | NA | TRBV7-7 | TGTGCCAGCAGCTTAGAACTAGCGGGAGGTGAGCAGTTCTTC | CASSLELAGGEQFF
NA | TRBJ2-3 | NA | TRBV19 | TGTGCCAGTAGCACCTTCATTGGTCTAGCGACAGATACGCAGTATTTT | CASSTFIGLATDTQYF
NA | TRBJ2-3 | NA | TRBV20-1 | TGCAGTGGGGGACCCGCAGATACGCAGTATTTT | CSGGPADTQYF
NA | TRBJ2-3 | NA | TRBV9 | TGTGCCAGCAGCGTCAGGGGTAGTTTCACAGATACGCAGTATTTT | CASSVRGSFTDTQYF
TRBD2 | TRBJ2-1 | NA | TRBV11-3 | TGTGCCAGCAGCAGGACTAGCGGGAGCGTGGGTGAGCAGTTCTTC | CASSRTSGSVGEQFF
NA | TRBJ1-5 | NA | TRBV6-1 | TGTGCCAGCACCTATGGGTTATATCAGCCCCAGCATTTT | CASTYGLYQPQHF
NA | TRBJ2-7 | NA | TRBV7-9 | TGTGCCAGCAGCTCGTTAGGGGGTTACGAGCAGTACTTC | CASSSLGGYEQYF
TRBD2 | TRBJ2-7 | NA | TRBV27 | TGTGCCAGTAGCGGGAGCCTGAGGGAGCAGTACTTC | CASSGSLREQYF
NA | TRBJ2-1 | NA | TRBV11-1 | TGTGCCAGCAGCCCCCGGACACCGGGCCAGGACAATGAGCAGTTCTTC | CASSPRTPGQDNEQFF
NA | TRBJ2-1 | NA | TRBV10-3 | TGTGCCATCGCCCTCGACAGTTACAATGAGCAGTTCTTC | CAIALDSYNEQFF
NA | TRBJ2-3 | NA | TRBV28 | TGTGCCAGCAGAGCACAGCAAGGCCCGCAGTATTTT | CASRAQQGPQYF
NA | TRBJ1-2 | NA | TRBV4-1 | TGCGCCAGCAGCCAAAGAATTAACTATGGCTACACCTTC | CASSQRINYGYTF
NA | TRBJ1-2 | NA | TRBV7-9 | TGTGCCAGCAGCCCAGACTACCGAAACTATGGCTACACCTTC | CASSPDYRNYGYTF
NA | TRBJ2-7 | NA | TRBV28 | TGTGCCAGCAGTCGCAGACAGACCTCCTACGAGCAGTACTTC | CASSRRQTSYEQYF
NA | TRBJ1-5 | NA | TRBV28 | TGTGCCAGCAGTCCCGGGGGGGAAGGCAATCAGCCCCAGCATTTT | CASSPGGEGNQPQHF
NA | TRBJ1-3 | NA | TRBV18 | TGTGCCAGCTCACCACTACGGGACCCTGGAAACACCATATATTTT | CASSPLRDPGNTIYF
TRBD2 | TRBJ2-5 | NA | TRBV6-6 | TGTGCCAGCAGTTACTCTGGCGGGGGGGCCCAGTACTTC | CASSYSGGGAQYF
NA | TRBJ2-1 | NA | TRBV9 | TGTGCCAGCAGCGTAGAGCATGAGCAGTTCTTC | CASSVEHEQFF
NA | TRBJ2-1 | NA | TRBV30 | TGTGCCTGGGACGCTTTTGGCCATGAGCAGTTCTTC | CAWDAFGHEQFF
NA | TRBJ2-7 | NA | TRBV15 | TGTGCCACCAGCCGCCTAATGGGCTCCTACGAGCAGTACTTC | CATSRLMGSYEQYF
NA | TRBJ1-5 | few | TRBV19 | TGTGCCAGTAGGACCGGCCTAGGCAGGGGAAATCAGCCCCAGCATTTT | CASRTGLGRGNQPQHF
TRBD1 | TRBJ2-4 | NA | TRBV4-1 | TGCGCCAGCAGCCTCCACCCGGGACAGGGGGACATAGCCAAAAACATTCAGTACTTC | CASSLHPGQGDIAKNIQYF
TRBD1 | TRBJ1-1 | NA | TRBV18 | TGTGCCAGCTCACCACCGGAAGCAGGGGGTAATACTGAAGCTTTCTTT | CASSPPEAGGNTEAFF
TRBD2 | TRBJ2-1 | NA | TRBV7-8 | TGTGCCAGCACCACCACTGCGGGACTAGTATACAATGAGCAGTTCTTC | CASTTTAGLVYNEQFF
NA | TRBJ1-4 | once | TRBV11-2 | TGTGCCAGCAGCTTAGCGTTAGGCAGTTCGGTTGAAAAACTGTTTTTT | CASSLALGSSVEKLFF
NA | TRBJ1-4 | NA | TRBV15 | TGTGCCACCAGCAGTGGGACACTCCCGCCGGAAAAACTGTTTTTT | CATSSGTLPPEKLFF
NA | TRBJ2-2 | NA | TRBV6-1 | TGTGCCAGCAGTGTGGGACTGGCCACCGGGGAGCTGTTTTTT | CASSVGLATGELFF
TRBD1 | TRBJ1-2 | NA | TRBV7-2 | TGTGCCAGCAGCCCAAGGACAGGGGACAACTATGGCTACACCTTC | CASSPRTGDNYGYTF
NA | TRBJ2-7 | NA | TRBV27 | TGTGCCAGCAATGAGCAGTACTTC | CASNEQYF
NA | TRBJ2-5 | NA | TRBV20-1 | TGCAGTGCCCCCGGACTAGAGACCCAGTACTTC | CSAPGLETQYF
NA | TRBJ1-1 | NA | TRBV30 | TGTGCCTGGAGTGTAGGTCTCGTCGTTGCTTTCTTT | CAWSVGLVVAFF